Detailed here is one T cell receptor beta chain. The data belong to a study of PD-L1 blockade in urothelial cancer. Background on the study: About nine tenths of the roughly 30 patients comprised males who had bladder-origin urothelial cancer. It was at 3 weeks (second dose) and 6 weeks after treatment start that blood was analyzed.

There were between 1 and 8 samples from each patient, taken pretreatment and on-treatment. The data were produced by immunoSEQ multiplex PCR, yet TCRdb's version contains in-frame clones alone and is incomplete. Of 25,000 to 35,000 clones listed, around 87% were seen once; the top ten hold less than 4%. Sample: PBMCs, taken around atezolizumab (anti-PD-L1) treatment. The TCR was taken from a man in his forties or fifties with urothelial cancer.

The CDR3 region has the DNA TGTGCCAGCAGTGCACAGGGGTACGGAGGCAATCAGCCCCAGCATTTT. This encodes CASSAQGYGGNQPQHF. The chain employs TRBV25-1 and TRBJ1-5; TRBD1 matches at 7 bases. The germline gives CDR1 MGHDK, CDR2 SYGVNS. Trimming took 4 bases from V and 2 from J; bases not matched to a gene: 8. The CDR3 runs to 16 residues.